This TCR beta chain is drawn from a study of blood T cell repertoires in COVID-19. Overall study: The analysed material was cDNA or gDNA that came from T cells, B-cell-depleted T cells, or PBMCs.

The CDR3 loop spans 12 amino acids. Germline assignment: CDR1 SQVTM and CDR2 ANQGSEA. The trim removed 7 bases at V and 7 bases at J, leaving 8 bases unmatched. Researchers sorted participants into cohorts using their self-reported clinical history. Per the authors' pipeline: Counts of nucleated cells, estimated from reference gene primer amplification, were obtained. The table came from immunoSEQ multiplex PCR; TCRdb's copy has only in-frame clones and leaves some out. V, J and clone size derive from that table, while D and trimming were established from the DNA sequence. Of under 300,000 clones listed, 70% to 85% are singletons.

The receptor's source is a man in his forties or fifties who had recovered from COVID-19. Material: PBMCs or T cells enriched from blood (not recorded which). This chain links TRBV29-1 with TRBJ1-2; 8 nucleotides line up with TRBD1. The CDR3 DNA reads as TGCAGCGCCTTAGACAGGGGAGCTGGCTACACCTTC. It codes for CSALDRGAGYTF.